This is a list of T cell receptor beta chains from one sample in a study of beta chain features in type 1 diabetes. The repertoire was sequenced with immunoSEQ multiplex PCR; TCRdb's copy has only in-frame clones and lacks some. Counted here are about half a million clones, about 30% occurring once; the ten biggest clones make up 0.065%. The sample comprised naive CD4+ T cells from blood. The origin of the receptors is a man between 18 and 29 years old in good health. CDR3s include the opening cysteine and the closing phenylalanine or tryptophan. Fields, in order: CDR3 protein, CDR3 DNA, V gene, clone size, D gene, J gene. A D gene is named only where the DNA matches it firmly. Clone sizes are given selectively: once, few, many, or a class where the clone is expanded.

cdr3_aa: CAWGPSGGFSGTQYF
cdr3_nt: TGTGCCTGGGGTCCCTCCGGAGGGTTCTCGGGCACCCAGTACTTC
v_call: TRBV30
clone_size: .
d_call: .
j_call: TRBJ2-5

cdr3_aa: CASSLSAIRDTEAFF
cdr3_nt: TGTGCCAGCAGCCTATCGGCGATTCGGGACACTGAAGCTTTCTTT
v_call: TRBV7-2
clone_size: .
d_call: .
j_call: TRBJ1-1

cdr3_aa: CSVDLAGGDYEQFF
cdr3_nt: TGCAGCGTTGACTTAGCGGGAGGCGACTATGAGCAGTTCTTC
v_call: TRBV29-1
clone_size: .
d_call: TRBD2
j_call: TRBJ2-1

cdr3_aa: CASSLGLAATDTQYF
cdr3_nt: TGTGCCAGCAGCCTCGGACTAGCGGCCACAGATACGCAGTATTTT
v_call: TRBV7-7
clone_size: .
d_call: TRBD2
j_call: TRBJ2-3

cdr3_aa: CAWSDRHRNQPQHF
cdr3_nt: TGTGCCTGGAGTGACCGACACCGCAATCAGCCCCAGCATTTT
v_call: TRBV30
clone_size: few
d_call: .
j_call: TRBJ1-5

cdr3_aa: CASRAKGSGRTNEQFF
cdr3_nt: TGTGCCAGCAGGGCAAAGGGTAGCGGGAGGACCAATGAGCAGTTCTTC
v_call: TRBV25-1
clone_size: few
d_call: TRBD2
j_call: TRBJ2-1

cdr3_aa: CSVVGRHTDTQYF
cdr3_nt: TGCAGCGTTGTAGGCAGACACACAGATACGCAGTATTTT
v_call: TRBV29-1
clone_size: few
d_call: .
j_call: TRBJ2-3

cdr3_aa: CSVVPGSQETQYF
cdr3_nt: TGCAGCGTTGTTCCAGGGAGCCAAGAGACCCAGTACTTC
v_call: TRBV29-1
clone_size: .
d_call: .
j_call: TRBJ2-5

cdr3_aa: CASSAWATYPASTDTQYF
cdr3_nt: TGTGCCAGCAGCGCCTGGGCCACCTATCCCGCTAGCACAGATACGCAGTATTTT
v_call: TRBV9
clone_size: .
d_call: .
j_call: TRBJ2-3

cdr3_aa: CSVPPVGGWETQYF
cdr3_nt: TGCAGCGTTCCCCCGGTGGGGGGGTGGGAGACCCAGTACTTC
v_call: TRBV29-1
clone_size: .
d_call: TRBD2
j_call: TRBJ2-5

cdr3_aa: CAWSGVPQETQYF
cdr3_nt: TGTGCCTGGAGTGGGGTACCCCAAGAGACCCAGTACTTC
v_call: TRBV30
clone_size: .
d_call: .
j_call: TRBJ2-5

cdr3_aa: CATSRDPGQLFF
cdr3_nt: TGTGCCACCAGCAGAGATCCAGGGCAACTGTTTTTT
v_call: TRBV15
clone_size: few
d_call: .
j_call: TRBJ1-4

cdr3_aa: CASSLAQGINEQFF
cdr3_nt: TGTGCCAGCAGCTTAGCGCAGGGGATCAATGAGCAGTTCTTC
v_call: TRBV7-2
clone_size: few
d_call: .
j_call: TRBJ2-1

cdr3_aa: CASQDNEQYF
cdr3_nt: TGTGCCAGCCAAGACAACGAGCAGTACTTC
v_call: TRBV28
clone_size: once
d_call: .
j_call: TRBJ2-7

cdr3_aa: CARWDSRFF
cdr3_nt: TGTGCCAGATGGGACAGCCGGTTCTTC
v_call: TRBV9
clone_size: .
d_call: TRBD1
j_call: TRBJ2-1

cdr3_aa: CASRQAGPSTDTQYF
cdr3_nt: TGTGCCAGCCGTCAAGCGGGCCCTAGCACAGATACGCAGTATTTT
v_call: TRBV7-2
clone_size: .
d_call: .
j_call: TRBJ2-3

cdr3_aa: CASSLYEQFF
cdr3_nt: TGTGCCAGCAGCTTATATGAGCAGTTCTTC
v_call: TRBV7-8
clone_size: .
d_call: .
j_call: TRBJ2-1

cdr3_aa: CSVDPTGQNTEAFF
cdr3_nt: TGCAGCGTTGACCCGACAGGGCAGAACACTGAAGCTTTCTTT
v_call: TRBV29-1
clone_size: few
d_call: TRBD1
j_call: TRBJ1-1

cdr3_aa: CAGSPLNTEAFF
cdr3_nt: TGTGCCGGCTCACCACTGAACACTGAAGCTTTCTTT
v_call: TRBV18
clone_size: .
d_call: .
j_call: TRBJ1-1

cdr3_aa: CAWSVGGRYQETQYF
cdr3_nt: TGTGCCTGGAGTGTTGGAGGGAGATATCAAGAGACCCAGTACTTC
v_call: TRBV30
clone_size: .
d_call: .
j_call: TRBJ2-5

cdr3_aa: CASSARTYNEQFF
cdr3_nt: TGTGCCAGCAGCGCCCGTACCTACAATGAGCAGTTCTTC
v_call: TRBV7-2
clone_size: .
d_call: .
j_call: TRBJ2-1

cdr3_aa: CASTPGHRTGELFF
cdr3_nt: TGTGCCAGCACTCCGGGACACAGGACCGGGGAGCTGTTTTTT
v_call: TRBV28
clone_size: few
d_call: .
j_call: TRBJ2-2

cdr3_aa: CAWSAGNYGYTF
cdr3_nt: TGTGCCTGGAGTGCAGGAAACTATGGCTACACCTTC
v_call: TRBV30
clone_size: .
d_call: .
j_call: TRBJ1-2

cdr3_aa: CASGRSYNEQFF
cdr3_nt: TGTGCCAGCGGCAGGTCCTACAATGAGCAGTTCTTC
v_call: TRBV28
clone_size: few
d_call: .
j_call: TRBJ2-1

cdr3_aa: CASRLFSGQETQYF
cdr3_nt: TGTGCCAGCCGCTTATTCTCCGGCCAAGAGACCCAGTACTTC
v_call: TRBV7-9
clone_size: .
d_call: .
j_call: TRBJ2-5

cdr3_aa: CASRSPGGYEQYF
cdr3_nt: TGTGCCAGCAGATCCCCAGGGGGCTACGAGCAGTACTTC
v_call: TRBV7-9
clone_size: once
d_call: TRBD1
j_call: TRBJ2-7

cdr3_aa: CASSLVGEQYF
cdr3_nt: TGCGCCAGCAGCTTAGTGGGCGAGCAGTACTTC
v_call: TRBV5-1
clone_size: .
d_call: .
j_call: TRBJ2-7

cdr3_aa: CASSLVGGTYGYTF
cdr3_nt: TGTGCCAGCAGCTTAGTAGGGGGGACCTATGGCTACACCTTC
v_call: TRBV7-2
clone_size: few
d_call: .
j_call: TRBJ1-2

cdr3_aa: CASNKDRAKYF
cdr3_nt: TGTGCCAGTAATAAGGACAGGGCTAAGTACTTC
v_call: TRBV19
clone_size: few
d_call: TRBD1
j_call: TRBJ2-5

cdr3_aa: CASSGGQQTQYF
cdr3_nt: TGTGCCAGCAGCGGGGGACAGCAGACCCAGTACTTC
v_call: TRBV9
clone_size: few
d_call: TRBD1
j_call: TRBJ2-5

cdr3_aa: CASSHPPDRTYEQYF
cdr3_nt: TGCGCCAGCAGCCACCCCCCCGACAGGACCTACGAGCAGTACTTC
v_call: TRBV4-1
clone_size: few
d_call: .
j_call: TRBJ2-7

cdr3_aa: CASSAPARGHYEQYF
cdr3_nt: TGTGCCAGCAGTGCCCCGGCCAGGGGTCACTACGAGCAGTACTTC
v_call: TRBV27
clone_size: .
d_call: .
j_call: TRBJ2-7

cdr3_aa: CAWSRLVTYNEQFF
cdr3_nt: TGTGCCTGGAGTCGGCTTGTGACCTACAATGAGCAGTTCTTC
v_call: TRBV30
clone_size: few
d_call: .
j_call: TRBJ2-1